One and the same sample provided the 27 T cell receptor beta chains below, sequenced in a study of T-cell reconstitution after alpha-beta-depleted transplantation in children (dated by TCRdb to about 2016). Library construction relied on PCR. Instrument on record: Illumina HiSeq 2500. TCR libraries were prepared with molecular barcoding, using unique molecular identifiers to normalize TCRbeta repertoire quantification. TCRdb redid the processing of the public reads, applying fastp at Q25 and MiXCR, and retained in-frame beta chains. CDR3 protein sequences are deduplicated, and each keeps its most common genes and DNA. The sample table shows approximately 400,000 distinct CDR3 sequences, and approximately 10% are seen once. Of the sample, 4.5% to 6.5% falls within the top ten clones. The input for sequencing was PBMCs from the stem cell graft donor, taken from the stem cell graft. Receptors originate from a human donor who donated a stem cell graft to a child with acute myeloid leukemia.

V usage is TRBV4-1 and J usage is TRBJ1-2, with a tentative D call TRBD1 (5 bases). V was cut by 3 bases and J by 5 bases, with 13 bases left in between. The CDR3 sequence is 14 residues long. The germline V gene encodes CDR1 MGHRA and CDR2 YSYEKL. This CDR3 reads CASSQVVKGYGYTF. The CDR3 region has the DNA TGCGCCAGCAGCCAGGTGGTGAAGGGGTATGGCTACACCTTC.

This clonotype was detected only a few times. CDR3 in amino acids: CSARDYLAGVETQYF. The CDR3 DNA reads as TGCAGTGCTAGAGATTATCTTGCGGGGGTCGAGACCCAGTACTTC. The rearrangement links TRBV20-1 to TRBJ2-5; TRBD2 matches 7 bases. CDR1 is DFQATT and CDR2 is SNEGSKA in the germline V gene (reference sequence). J lost 5 bases, V lost 0 bases, and 9 bases had no gene match. The CDR3 spans 15 residues.

This chain uses TRBV27 with TRBJ2-1, with 9 positions matching TRBD2. The CDR3 covers 14 residues. Per the germline V gene, CDR1 is MNHEY and CDR2 is SMNVEV (reference sequence). The junction had 7 bases not matched to a gene; V was cut back by 5 bases and J by 8 bases. CDR3 in amino acids: CASSPGTSLDEQFF. CDR3 nucleotide sequence: TGTGCCAGCAGTCCCGGGACTAGCCTCGATGAGCAGTTCTTC.

This clonotype was counted between two and nine times. In nucleotides, the CDR3 is TGTGCCAGCAGCACGGGACTAGCGGGGGCCACCGGGGAGCTGTTTTTT. It translates to CASSTGLAGATGELFF. The chain is built from TRBV7-9 and TRBJ2-2, with 14 bases identical to TRBD2. This CDR3 comprises 16 residues. V lost 5 bases and J lost 4; bases outside the gene matches: 3. The germline V gene encodes CDR1 SEHNR and CDR2 FQNEAQ (reference sequence).

This clonotype appeared a few times. The J gene is TRBJ1-1, the V gene TRBV5-1; possibly TRBD1 for D (5 bases). CDR1 and CDR2 (germline): SGHRS, YFSETQ. The CDR3 runs 13 residues. V lost 6 bases to trimming and J lost 1 base, with 10 bases between them. CDR3 coding DNA: TGCGCCAGCACAAACACAGGGAACACTGAAGCTTTCTTT. As protein: CASTNTGNTEAFF.

This clonotype has more than one count but fewer than ten. The chain links TRBV3-1 to TRBJ1-2; D ambiguous. CDR3 size: 15 residues. Trimming removed 3 bases at V and 5 bases at J, with 16 bases between. CDR1 is LGHDT, CDR2 YNNKEL, per germline (reference sequence). CDR3 amino acids: CASSQDPNGEYGYTF. CDR3 DNA sequence: TGTGCCAGCAGCCAGGACCCGAACGGGGAATATGGCTACACCTTC.

J is TRBJ2-1 and V is TRBV27, with 15 bases aligning to TRBD2. Germline assignment: CDR1 MNHEY and CDR2 SMNVEV (reference sequence). Germline trimming cut 8 bases from V and 7 bases from J; bases unmatched to any gene: 3. This CDR3 spans 14 amino acids. The CDR3 reads CASWTSGRVNEQFF. The CDR3 nucleotides are TGTGCCAGCTGGACTAGCGGGAGGGTAAATGAGCAGTTCTTC.

This clonotype was seen a handful of times. The CDR3 sequence is CASRPGLGYNEQFF. Written as DNA, the CDR3 is TGCGCCAGCAGGCCGGGACTCGGCTACAATGAGCAGTTCTTC. The V gene is TRBV10-2, the J gene TRBJ2-1; TRBD2 is a possible D gene (6 bases). V was pared by 6 bases and J by 3 bases, with 12 bases between. Germline V CDR1 and CDR2: WSHSY, SAAADI. The CDR3 is 14 residues long.

This clonotype was counted a few times. The chain joins TRBV5-6 to TRBJ2-7, with TRBD1 matching 9 bases. In germline, CDR1 is SGHDT, CDR2 YYEEEE. V lost 3 bases to trimming and J lost 4 bases; unmatched junction nucleotides: 5. This CDR3 comprises 14 residues. In DNA form, the CDR3 reads TGTGCCAGCAGCTGGGGACAGGGAGGTTACGAGCAGTACGTC. It translates to CASSWGQGGYEQYV.

This clonotype was detected only a few times. This chain connects TRBV6-1 to TRBJ2-3; 9 positions match TRBD2. The V and J ends lost 8 bases and 7 bases, in that order; junction bases with no gene match: 13. This CDR3 has 15 amino acids. Germline values: CDR1 MNHNS, CDR2 SASEGT. CDR3 bases: TGTGCCAGCCGACCGGCAGCGGGGGGCTTGAATACGCAGTATTTT. It yields the protein CASRPAAGGLNTQYF.

This chain connects TRBV29-1 to TRBJ2-7; the D gene could be TRBD1 or TRBD2 (5 bases each). Per the germline V gene, CDR1 is SQVTM and CDR2 is ANQGSEA. The V end was cut by 6 bases, the J end by 2 bases, with 11 bases between. This CDR3 has 12 residues. The CDR3 DNA reads as TGCAGCGTAGGGGACCAGACCTACGAGCAGTACTTC. Protein product: CSVGDQTYEQYF.

This clonotype was observed a handful of times. V and J are TRBV12-3 or TRBV12-4 and TRBJ1-4; maybe TRBD1 (5 bases). There are 12 residues in the CDR3. Trimming left V 3 bases short and J 8 bases short, with 7 bases between. CDR3 protein: CASSFEGEKLFF. For the CDR3, the DNA is TGTGCCAGCAGTTTTGAGGGGGAAAAACTGTTTTTT.

This clonotype has a count of ten or more. The rearrangement links TRBV9 to TRBJ1-1; D not certain. V lost 4 bases and J 1 base, leaving 11 bases between the germline ends. This CDR3 is 14 amino acids long. Germline V lookup: CDR1 SGDLS, CDR2 YYNGEE. CDR3 sequence: CASSPQLGNTEAFF. CDR3 coding DNA: TGTGCCAGCAGCCCTCAACTTGGGAACACTGAAGCTTTCTTT.

V is TRBV5-1 and J is TRBJ1-3; 9 bases align to TRBD1. CDR1 is SGHRS, CDR2 YFSETQ, per germline. This CDR3 contains 15 residues. V trimming: 0 bases; J trimming: 8 bases; junction bases outside the gene matches: 6. The CDR3 nucleotides read TGCGCCAGCAGCTTGGCACAGGGGGCTGCGGACACCATATATTTT. As protein: CASSLAQGAADTIYF.

The chain combines TRBV7-8 with TRBJ2-3; D unclear. This CDR3 is 17 amino acids long. Germline V CDR1 and CDR2: SGHVS, FQNEAQ. Trimming shortened V by 1 base and J by 2 bases, and 16 bases separated the two germline ends. The CDR3 sequence: CASSLEILRSFTDTQYF. The CDR3, as DNA: TGTGCCAGCAGCTTAGAGATTTTACGGTCCTTCACAGATACGCAGTATTTT.

A few counts support this clonotype. V is TRBV6-5 and J is TRBJ2-2, with 11 bases identical to TRBD2. The CDR3 is 16 amino acids. CDR1 is MNHEY and CDR2 is SVGAGI in the germline V gene. V was clipped by 4 bases and J by 6 bases; unmatched bases: 7. The CDR3 coding sequence is TGTGCCAGCAGTTTCCTGACTAGCGGGATAGCCGGGGAGCTGTTTTTT. Its protein is CASSFLTSGIAGELFF.

This clonotype was detected only a few times. The chain has TRBV19 and TRBJ2-7; weak D call: TRBD2 (5 bases). V was clipped by 5 bases and J by 7 bases, with 18 bases between them. Per the germline V gene, CDR1 is LNHDA and CDR2 is SQIVND (reference sequence). CDR3 length: 14 residues. The CDR3 coding sequence is TGTGCCAGTAGTTCACCCGGGGTTTCGATGGAGCAGTACTTC. Translation: CASSSPGVSMEQYF. Based on the CDR3 plus reference TRBV19 and TRBJ2-7, the full variable domain is DGGITQSPKYLFRKEGQNVTLSCEQNLNHDAMYWYRQDPGQGLRLIYYSQIVNDFQKGDIAEGYSVSREKKESFPLTVTSAQKNPTAFYLCASSSPGVSMEQYFGPGTRLTVT.

The chain carries TRBV5-1 and TRBJ2-5, with D tentatively TRBD1 (5 bases). Germline CDR1 is SGHRS and CDR2 is YFSETQ. V dropped 7 bases and J dropped 1 base, with 11 bases sitting between them. The CDR3 spans 13 residues. This CDR3 reads CASSTATQETQYF. CDR3 DNA sequence: TGCGCCAGCTCGACAGCTACCCAAGAGACCCAGTACTTC.

This clonotype was recorded a few times. The chain employs TRBV24-1 and TRBJ2-2; 9 nucleotides align to TRBD1. This CDR3 has 16 amino acids. Trimming took 4 bases from V and 4 from J; bases not matched to a gene: 6. The germline V gene has CDR1 KGHDR and CDR2 SFDVKD. CDR3 bases: TGTGCCACCAGTGACCGGGACAGGGCGGGCACCGGGGAGCTGTTTTTT. The encoded protein is CATSDRDRAGTGELFF.

The chain is built from TRBV6-1 and TRBJ2-7; TRBD1 is a possible D gene (6 bases). V lost 4 bases to trimming and J lost 8 bases, with 15 bases between them. In germline, CDR1 is MNHNS, CDR2 SASEGT. This CDR3 has 13 residues. The CDR3: CASSAGRGYQQYV. The CDR3 DNA is TGTGCCAGCAGTGCCGGTAGGGGGTATCAGCAGTACGTC.

The chain has TRBV20-1 and TRBJ2-5, with D possibly being TRBD1 or TRBD2 (5 bases each). V lost 5 bases to trimming and J lost 4 bases, with 17 bases between them. Germline lookup yields CDR1 DFQATT and CDR2 SNEGSKA (reference sequence). CDR3 size: 14 residues. The CDR3 DNA sequence: TGCAGTGCTCCCCAGTGGGGCGCGGGAGAGACCCAGTACTTC. Translating gives CSAPQWGAGETQYF.

This clonotype was observed a few times. This sequence joins TRBV5-1 and TRBJ1-4, with D tentatively TRBD1 (6 bases). The V gene lost 3 bases and the J gene lost 3 bases, with 15 bases spanning the gap. CDR3 length: 16 amino acids. Germline V lookup: CDR1 SGHRS, CDR2 YFSETQ. In DNA, the CDR3 is TGCGCCAGCAGCTGGGACCCCGGGACATCTAATGAAAAACTGTTTTTT. Translation gives CASSWDPGTSNEKLFF.

J is TRBJ2-1 and V is TRBV30; 7 nucleotides align to TRBD2. Germline trimming cut 4 bases from V and 7 bases from J; bases unmatched to any gene: 10. The germline V gene encodes CDR1 GTSNPN and CDR2 SVGIG (reference sequence). The CDR3 is 14 residues long. The CDR3 spells CAWTPGLAANEQFF. CDR3 nucleotide sequence: TGTGCCTGGACCCCCGGTCTAGCGGCTAATGAGCAGTTCTTC.

This clonotype was seen a few times. The V call is TRBV15, the J call TRBJ2-7; D gene ambiguous. The ends were cut back, 4 bases at V and 2 bases at J, with 12 bases in the middle. The germline gives CDR1 LNHNV, CDR2 YYDKDF (reference sequence). The CDR3 sequence is 14 residues long. The DNA for the CDR3 is TGTGCCACCAGCAAACGACTGGGTACCTACGAGCAGTACTTC. The encoded protein is CATSKRLGTYEQYF.

This clonotype showed up just a few times. This rearrangement joins TRBV20-1 to TRBJ2-2; weak D call: TRBD1 (5 bases). CDR3 length: 15 residues. Per the germline V gene, CDR1 is DFQATT and CDR2 is SNEGSKA (reference sequence). Trimming removed 0 bases from V and 6 bases from J, with 14 bases in between. The CDR3 is CSARDSRVVAGELFF. The CDR3 DNA reads as TGCAGTGCTAGAGATTCCAGGGTAGTCGCCGGGGAGCTGTTTTTT.

This clonotype has more than one count but fewer than ten. The genes are TRBV2 and TRBJ2-7, with 7 nucleotides matching TRBD1. The CDR3 is 15 amino acids. With 4 bases clipped from V and 3 bases from J, the junction kept 9 bases outside the gene matches. Germline CDR1 SNHLY, CDR2 FYNNEI. In DNA, the CDR3 is TGTGCCAGCAGTGCCCGAACAGGGGTCCTCTACGAGCAGTACTTC. This gives the protein CASSARTGVLYEQYF.

As to this clonotype: Given the absence of the conserved phenylalanine or tryptophan at the CDR3 end, a read error is likely. The rearrangement joins TRBV7-9 to TRBJ2-3; D possibly uses TRBD1 or TRBD2 (6 bases each). The CDR3 has 15 amino acids. Germline V gives CDR1 SEHNR, CDR2 FQNEAQ (reference sequence). V shed 2 bases and J shed 2 bases, with 11 bases lying between them. This chain's CDR3 is CASSLTAGHTDTQYS. CDR3 sequence (DNA): TGTGCCAGCAGCTTAACGGCGGGACACACAGATACGCAGTATTCT.